This TCR beta chain stems from a study of shared clonotypes between healthy human individuals. Sequencing was at deep level. The data were produced by immunoSEQ multiplex PCR, yet TCRdb's version contains in-frame clones alone and is incomplete. The top ten hold under 2% of the sample, which has over 2,000,000 clones, just under 95% seen once. Concerning this clone: Different DNA sequences within this sample yield the same CDR3.

The germline V and J ends were trimmed by 0 bases and 2 bases, with 9 bases remaining between them. Germline loops: CDR1 SGHRS, CDR2 YFSETQ. The length of the CDR3 is 14 residues. Naive CD8 isolation took CD45RO-negative cells positively selected for CCR7 and excluded terminally differentiated effector memory CD45RA+ cells. The TCR originated in a man in his late teens or twenties in good health. Some clones in this sample may be carry-over from other donors' samples. The chain couples TRBV5-1 to TRBJ2-7, with a tentative D call TRBD1 (6 bases). The sequencing input was naive CD8+ T cells from PBMCs. The CDR3 region has the DNA TGCGCCAGCAGCTTGGGGGCAGGGGCCTACGAGCAGTACTTC. The encoded protein is CASSLGAGAYEQYF.